A selection of T cell receptor beta chains follows, all from one sample in a study of OX40 agonist ivuxolimab in advanced cancers. Only in-frame clones appear in the TCRdb table, and some are missing; sequencing was by immunoSEQ multiplex PCR. Here the sample spans roughly 18,000 clones, roughly 71% being singletons. Sequenced here: CD4+ or CD8+ T cells sorted from blood, sampled in a trial of the OX40 agonist ivuxolimab. The receptor set was obtained from an adult with an advanced solid tumor such as melanoma, head and neck, liver or kidney cancer. The CDR3 runs from the conserved cysteine through the conserved F or W. Each record gives: J gene, V gene, D gene, clone size, CDR3 protein. D genes are given only for firm matches. Rows may omit the clone size; those that give it use once, few, many or a size class.

TRBJ2-3 TRBV4-1 NA NA CASSQDPPTGDTQYF
TRBJ1-2 TRBV2 NA NA CASSVGQAGYTF
NA TRBV19 NA NA CASSSRPDSYEQYF
TRBJ2-7 TRBV29-1 NA NA CSVVGGILSSYEQYF
TRBJ2-1 TRBV7-9 NA NA CASSLAGSSYNEQFF
TRBJ2-2 TRBV30 TRBD2 NA CAWSVIAGAGWSTGELFF
TRBJ2-7 TRBV27 NA NA CASSLVGKEQYF
TRBJ1-5 TRBV7-6 NA few CASSLFQGPGYQPQHF
TRBJ1-1 TRBV11-3 TRBD1 NA CASSLDGQANTEAFF
TRBJ1-4 TRBV27 TRBD1 few CASSSGQGVEKLFF
TRBJ1-2 TRBV11-1 NA NA CASSSWAEEGYTF
TRBJ1-5 TRBV27 TRBD1 NA CASSLHRGLSNQPQHF
TRBJ2-7 TRBV2 NA NA CASTELSGEQYF
TRBJ2-3 TRBV4-1 NA few CASSQENAGGTDTQYF
TRBJ2-3 TRBV7-3 TRBD2 once CASSLRGLANTDTQYF
TRBJ2-3 TRBV5-1 NA NA CASSFGGTSTDTQYF
TRBJ1-1 TRBV6-5 NA few CASSSQERWNTEAFF
TRBJ2-5 TRBV13 NA NA CASSLGFAYQETQYF
TRBJ2-7 TRBV5-6 NA NA CASSLEDSSYEQYF
TRBJ2-3 TRBV4-1 NA NA CASSQATYRTDTQYF
TRBJ2-3 TRBV4-3 NA NA CASSQGWRGPTDTQYF
TRBJ2-7 TRBV7-9 NA NA CASSLGRQSSPYEQYF
TRBJ2-7 TRBV29-1 TRBD1 NA CSVGGQGVGEQYF
TRBJ2-7 TRBV6-1 TRBD2 NA CASSFRTSGSFEQYF
TRBJ1-5 TRBV1 NA NA CTSSQVPGQVNQPQHF
TRBJ2-7 TRBV28 NA NA CASTPEGDGSYEQYF
TRBJ1-1 TRBV6-5 TRBD1 NA CASSYGQGDTEAFF
TRBJ2-7 TRBV28 TRBD2 few CASSLFGLGSYEQYF
TRBJ1-3 TRBV7-2 NA NA CASSFSEDNTIYF
TRBJ2-1 TRBV28 NA NA CASSLRTYNEQFF
TRBJ2-7 TRBV28 TRBD1 medium-sized CASSFWTGGIGEQYF
TRBJ2-1 TRBV27 NA NA CASSSAVHYNEQFF
TRBJ2-1 TRBV7-9 TRBD2 once CASSLVAGGPDEQFF
TRBJ2-7 TRBV7-9 TRBD2 NA CASSSAGGVQYF
TRBJ2-7 TRBV30 NA NA CAWSRGSGAYEQYF
TRBJ2-1 TRBV9 TRBD1 NA CASSVLPGQGLNEQFF
TRBJ2-1 TRBV7-9 TRBD2 NA CASSLSGLAGSDEQFF
TRBJ2-7 TRBV7-8 NA few CASSLRAIYEQYF
TRBJ2-7 TRBV28 NA NA CASSPSGEQYF